The 25 T cell receptor beta chains reported below all come from one sample, sequenced in a study of T cells expressing NK-cell markers. From the 5' RACE reads, TCRdb lists one entry per CDR3 protein and no DNA. The clone table shows over 150,000 distinct CDR3 sequences, with the ten largest holding 20%. Sequencing input: blood T cells: a sorted CD56 or NKG2C T cell subset, CD4+ or CD8+ T cells, or bulk PBMC T cells (not recorded which). Receptors originate from a man aged 18-70 years in good health.

This chain's CDR3 is CASSLDRGYTIYF. The J gene is TRBJ1-3, the V gene TRBV12-3 or TRBV12-4; TCRdb gives TRBD1 as the D gene, but with no DNA this cannot be confirmed. CDR3 length: 13 amino acids.

The chain has TRBV2 and TRBJ1-1; TCRdb outputs TRBD1, but without DNA this stays unchecked. CDR1 SNHLY and CDR2 FYNNEI come from the germline V gene. The CDR3 runs to 13 residues. CDR3 protein: CASIGRQNTEAFF.

The J gene is TRBJ1-1, the V gene TRBV15. The CDR3 extends over 16 amino acids. CDR1 and CDR2 (germline): LNHNV, YYDKDF (reference sequence). The CDR3 protein is CATSREEGGPNTEAFF.

The chain carries TRBV2 and TRBJ2-1; TCRdb's D gene call, TRBD2, goes unchecked for lack of DNA. This CDR3 has 15 residues. Germline loops: CDR1 SNHLY, CDR2 FYNNEI. The CDR3 sequence: CASNTPDRSLDEQFF.

This chain uses TRBV24-1 with TRBJ2-1; absent DNA, TCRdb's TRBD1 call cannot be checked. Germline V gives CDR1 KGHDR, CDR2 SFDVKD. This CDR3 contains 14 residues. The CDR3 loop is CATSEWGNYNEQFF.

The chain joins TRBV6-1 to TRBJ2-7; TCRdb's assignment of TRBD2 cannot be checked, as there is no DNA. This CDR3 has 15 residues. Germline assignment: CDR1 MNHNS and CDR2 SASEGT. The CDR3 loop is CASSETSGGPYEQYF.

The V gene is TRBV20-1, the J gene TRBJ2-1. The germline V gene encodes CDR1 DFQATT and CDR2 SNEGSKA (reference sequence). This CDR3 has 14 amino acids. CDR3 region: CSAKVLATYNEQFF.

J is TRBJ2-6 and V is TRBV2; without DNA, the TCRdb call of TRBD1 cannot be checked. The CDR3 contains 14 residues. Germline CDR1 reads SNHLY; CDR2 reads FYNNEI. CDR3 protein: CASRAEPGANVLTF. The variable domain in full, completed from reference TRBV2 and TRBJ2-6, reads EPEVTQTPSHQVTQMGQEVILRCVPISNHLYFYWYRQILGQKVEFLVSFYNNEISEKSEIFDDQFSVERPDGSNFTLKIRSTKLEDSAMYFCASRAEPGANVLTFGAGSRLTVL.

The chain is built from TRBV2 and TRBJ1-3. Per the germline V gene, CDR1 is SNHLY and CDR2 is FYNNEI. CDR3 length equals 13 residues. Here the CDR3 reads CASWEASGNTIYF.

V and J are TRBV7-2 and TRBJ2-3; checking the TCRdb D call of TRBD2 is not possible without DNA. Germline CDR1 SGHTA, CDR2 FQGNSA. The CDR3 is 14 residues long. The CDR3 here is CALARNGPTDTQYF.

V is TRBV7-9 and J is TRBJ2-3. This CDR3 has 12 amino acids. The germline V gene has CDR1 SEHNR and CDR2 FQNEAQ (reference sequence). CDR3 loop: CASSLTGDTQYF.

The chain employs TRBV9 and TRBJ2-2; the TRBD2 assignment by TCRdb is unverifiable without DNA. Per germline, CDR1 SGDLS and CDR2 YYNGEE. The CDR3 length is 17 residues. The CDR3 region is CASSITLSGAYTGELFF.

The chain carries TRBV7-2 and TRBJ2-7; with no DNA, the TCRdb D assignment of TRBD2 cannot be verified. The CDR3 totals 14 residues. Germline V CDR1 and CDR2: SGHTA, FQGNSA. CDR3 sequence: CASSLYGGADEQYF.

The V and J genes are TRBV21-1 and TRBJ1-5; TCRdb's assignment of TRBD1 cannot be checked, as there is no DNA. TRBV21-1 is termed a pseudogene. This CDR3 is 15 amino acids long. The CDR3 reads CASSKWDRDFQPQHF.

The chain recombines TRBV20-1 with TRBJ1-3; with no DNA, the TCRdb D assignment of TRBD1 cannot be verified. CDR1 DFQATT and CDR2 SNEGSKA come from the germline V gene (reference sequence). The CDR3 spans 14 residues. The CDR3 is CSARVIAPGNTIYF.

The V call is TRBV4-1, the J call TRBJ2-2; TCRdb's D call of TRBD2 is untestable without DNA. Germline values: CDR1 MGHRA, CDR2 YSYEKL. This CDR3 spans 18 amino acids. CDR3: CASSQAGLAGGATGELFF.

The V call is TRBV25-1, the J call TRBJ1-3. This CDR3 is 14 amino acids long. Germline assignment: CDR1 MGHDK and CDR2 SYGVNS. This CDR3 reads CASSELRIRNTIYF.

This clonotype is medium-sized by frequency. This chain links TRBV18 with TRBJ2-7. From germline, CDR1 is KGHSH and CDR2 LQKENI. The CDR3 has 12 amino acids. The CDR3 is CASSPSSYEQYF.

This chain connects TRBV7-8 to TRBJ2-1. Per the germline V gene, CDR1 is SGHVS and CDR2 is FQNEAQ. The CDR3 sequence is 14 residues long. CDR3 amino acids: CASSLGFGWNEQFF.

The chain joins TRBV27 to TRBJ2-7; there is no DNA to check the TCRdb D call of TRBD1. Per the germline V gene, CDR1 is MNHEY and CDR2 is SMNVEV (reference sequence). The CDR3 runs 14 residues. Here the CDR3 reads CASSPNGGIYEQYF.

The V gene is TRBV4-1, the J gene TRBJ2-5. The CDR3 sequence is 15 residues long. The germline V gene encodes CDR1 MGHRA and CDR2 YSYEKL. CDR3 sequence: CASSQDWAPQETQYF.

This chain uses TRBV20-1 with TRBJ2-7. The CDR3 is 13 residues long. The germline V gene has CDR1 DFQATT and CDR2 SNEGSKA (reference sequence). CDR3 amino acids: CSASAGFSYEQYF.

This rearrangement joins TRBV25-1 to TRBJ2-3; there is no DNA to check the TCRdb D call of TRBD1. This CDR3 contains 16 residues. Per the germline V gene, CDR1 is MGHDK and CDR2 is SYGVNS. CDR3 residues: CASSDSPGRGPDTQYF.

The V gene is TRBV27, the J gene TRBJ2-1; absent DNA, TCRdb's TRBD2 call cannot be checked. Germline V gives CDR1 MNHEY, CDR2 SMNVEV (reference sequence). The CDR3 has 17 residues. The CDR3 spells CASSSFPGTSPYNEQFF.

The V call is TRBV15, the J call TRBJ2-7. CDR3 size: 15 residues. Germline V gene lookup returns CDR1 LNHNV and CDR2 YYDKDF (reference sequence). The chain's CDR3 is CATSPGVTGVYEQYF.